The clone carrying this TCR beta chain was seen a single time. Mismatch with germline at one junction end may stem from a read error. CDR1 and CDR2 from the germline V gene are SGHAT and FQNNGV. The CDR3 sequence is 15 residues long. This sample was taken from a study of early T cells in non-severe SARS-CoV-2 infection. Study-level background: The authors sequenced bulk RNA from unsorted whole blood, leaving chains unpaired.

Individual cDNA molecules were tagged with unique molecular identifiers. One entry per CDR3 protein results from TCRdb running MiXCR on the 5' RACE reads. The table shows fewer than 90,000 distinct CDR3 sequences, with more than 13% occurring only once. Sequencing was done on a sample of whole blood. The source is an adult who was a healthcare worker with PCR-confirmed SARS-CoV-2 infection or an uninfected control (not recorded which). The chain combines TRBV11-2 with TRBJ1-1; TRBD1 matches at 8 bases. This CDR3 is CVSSLRGTGNTEAFF. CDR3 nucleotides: TGTGTCAGCAGCCTAAGGGGGACAGGGAACACTGAAGCTTTCTTT.